Listed below are T cell receptor beta chains from one sample, sequenced in a study of control samples from healthy donors and cancer patients. Only in-frame clones appear in the TCRdb table, and some are missing; sequencing was by immunoSEQ multiplex PCR. This table holds 150,000 to 200,000 clones, around 90% found once. Sequencing used blood. All receptors come from a young man in good health. CDR3s include the opening cysteine and the closing phenylalanine or tryptophan. Fields, in order: D gene, J gene, clone size, V gene, CDR3 protein. The D gene is left open where the match is weak. Some rows have no size entry. The others give once, few or many, or a class for an expanded clone.

.	TRBJ2-5	.	TRBV9	CASSVAGGLGETQYF
.	TRBJ2-1	.	TRBV27	CASSLISFDSYNEQFF
.	TRBJ2-5	.	TRBV29-1	CSFVLAETQYF
.	TRBJ2-5	.	TRBV5-1	CASSLASWQETQYF
.	TRBJ2-7	.	TRBV6-2/TRBV6-3	CASSWTDEQYF
TRBD1	TRBJ1-4	.	TRBV10-3	CAISPQGGKTVFF
.	TRBJ2-1	.	TRBV6-4	CASCSYNEQFF
.	TRBJ1-5	.	TRBV6-6	CASSYVSFGNQPQHF
.	TRBJ1-3	.	TRBV5-1	CASSSSGNGGNTIYF
TRBD1	TRBJ2-1	.	TRBV7-9	CASSQTGGKDEQFF
.	TRBJ2-7	.	TRBV5-1	CASSPGDSGQYF
TRBD2	TRBJ2-1	.	TRBV7-3	CASSLLAGGNNEQFF
TRBD2	TRBJ2-1	.	TRBV27	CASSGASSGRGNEQFF
TRBD2	TRBJ2-2	.	TRBV27	CASSPAGLAGEMAGELFF
.	TRBJ2-5	.	TRBV5-4	CASSTGGGKRQETQYF
.	TRBJ2-3	.	TRBV5-6	CASSFNENTQYF
.	TRBJ1-1	.	TRBV5-5	CASIPGGRENTEAFF
.	TRBJ1-6	.	TRBV16	CASGLEIYSPLHF
TRBD1	TRBJ2-1	.	TRBV6-6	CASSSDRANEQFF
.	TRBJ1-5	once	TRBV28	CASSPGSNQPQHF
.	TRBJ1-6	.	TRBV5-5	CASNWGFPTNSPLHF
.	TRBJ2-3	.	TRBV2	CASRGDTQYF
TRBD1	TRBJ2-7	once	TRBV19	CASSLDRVSYEQYF